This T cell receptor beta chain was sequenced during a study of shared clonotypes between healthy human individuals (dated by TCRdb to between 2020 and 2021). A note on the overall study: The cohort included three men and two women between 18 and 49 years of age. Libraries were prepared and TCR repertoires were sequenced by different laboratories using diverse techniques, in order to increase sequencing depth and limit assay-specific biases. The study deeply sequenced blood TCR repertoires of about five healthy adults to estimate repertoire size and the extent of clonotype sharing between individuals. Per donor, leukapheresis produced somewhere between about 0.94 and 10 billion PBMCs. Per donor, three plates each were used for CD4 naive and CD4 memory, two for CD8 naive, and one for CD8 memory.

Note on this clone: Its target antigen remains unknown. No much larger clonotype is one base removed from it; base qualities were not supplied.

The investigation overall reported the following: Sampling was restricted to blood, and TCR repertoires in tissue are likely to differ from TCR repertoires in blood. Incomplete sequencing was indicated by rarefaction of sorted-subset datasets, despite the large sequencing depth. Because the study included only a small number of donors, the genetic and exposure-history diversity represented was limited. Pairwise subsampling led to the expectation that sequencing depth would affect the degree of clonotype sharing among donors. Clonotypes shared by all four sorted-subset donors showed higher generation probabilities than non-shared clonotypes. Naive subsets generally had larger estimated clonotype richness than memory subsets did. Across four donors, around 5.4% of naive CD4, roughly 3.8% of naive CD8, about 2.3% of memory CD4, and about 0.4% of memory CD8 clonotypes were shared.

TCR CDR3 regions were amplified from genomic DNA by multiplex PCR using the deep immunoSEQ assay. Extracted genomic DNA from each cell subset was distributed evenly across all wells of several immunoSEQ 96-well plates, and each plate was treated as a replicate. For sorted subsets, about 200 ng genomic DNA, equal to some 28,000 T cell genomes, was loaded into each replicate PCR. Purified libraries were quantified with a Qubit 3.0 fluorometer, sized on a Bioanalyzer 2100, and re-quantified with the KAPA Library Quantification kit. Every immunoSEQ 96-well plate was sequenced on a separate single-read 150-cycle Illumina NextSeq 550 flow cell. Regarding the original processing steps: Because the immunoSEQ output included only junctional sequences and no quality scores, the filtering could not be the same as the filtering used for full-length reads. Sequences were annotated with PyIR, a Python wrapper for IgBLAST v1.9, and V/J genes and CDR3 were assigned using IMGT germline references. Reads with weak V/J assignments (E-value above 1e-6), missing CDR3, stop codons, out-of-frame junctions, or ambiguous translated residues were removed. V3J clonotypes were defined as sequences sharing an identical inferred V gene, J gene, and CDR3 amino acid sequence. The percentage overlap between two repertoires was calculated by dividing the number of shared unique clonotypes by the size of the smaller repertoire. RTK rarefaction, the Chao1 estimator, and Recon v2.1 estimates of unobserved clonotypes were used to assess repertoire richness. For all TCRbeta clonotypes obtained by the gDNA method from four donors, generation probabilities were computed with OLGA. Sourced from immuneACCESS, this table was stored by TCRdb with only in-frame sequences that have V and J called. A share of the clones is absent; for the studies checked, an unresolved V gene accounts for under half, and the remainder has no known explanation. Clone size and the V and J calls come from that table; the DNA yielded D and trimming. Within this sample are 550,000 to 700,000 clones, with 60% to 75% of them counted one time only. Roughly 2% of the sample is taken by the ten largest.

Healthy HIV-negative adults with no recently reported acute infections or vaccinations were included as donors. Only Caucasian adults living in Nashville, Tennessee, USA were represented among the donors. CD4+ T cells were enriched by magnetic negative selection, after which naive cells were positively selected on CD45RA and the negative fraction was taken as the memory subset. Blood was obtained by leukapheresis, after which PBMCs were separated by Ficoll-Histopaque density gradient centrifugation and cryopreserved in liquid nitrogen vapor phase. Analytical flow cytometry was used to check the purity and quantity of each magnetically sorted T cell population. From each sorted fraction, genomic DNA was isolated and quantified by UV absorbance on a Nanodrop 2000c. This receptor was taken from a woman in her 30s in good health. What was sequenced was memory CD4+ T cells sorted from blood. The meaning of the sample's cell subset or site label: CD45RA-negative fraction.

Here the CDR3 is given as CASSFNRGRSYEQYF. The DNA sequence is given as TGTGCCAGCAGCTTTAACAGGGGGCGATCCTACGAGCAGTACTTC. Recombination connected TRBV5-6 to TRBJ2-7; 9 central nucleotides agree with TRBD1. Sequences SGHDT (CDR1) and YYEEEE (CDR2) are obtained from the germline V gene. Unmatched junction bases come to 4, with V trimmed by 2 bases and J by 1 base. The CDR3, cysteine through phenylalanine, is 15 amino acids long. Only the CDR3 portion is preserved as DNA: 45 bases, with reading frame beginning at the first base.